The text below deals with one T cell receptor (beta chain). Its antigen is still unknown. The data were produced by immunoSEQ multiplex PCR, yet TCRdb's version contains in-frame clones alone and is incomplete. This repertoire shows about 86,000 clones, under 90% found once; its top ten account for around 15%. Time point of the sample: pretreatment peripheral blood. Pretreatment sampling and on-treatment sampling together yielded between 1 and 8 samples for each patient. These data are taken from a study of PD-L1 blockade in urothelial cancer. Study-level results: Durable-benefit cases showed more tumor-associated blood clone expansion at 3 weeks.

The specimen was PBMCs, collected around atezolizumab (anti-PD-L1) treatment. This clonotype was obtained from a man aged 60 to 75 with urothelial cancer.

DNA for the CDR3: TGCGCCAGCAGCTTGGACGGGAGAGGGAACACCGGGGAGCTGTTTTTT. It translates to CASSLDGRGNTGELFF. The chain couples TRBV5-1 to TRBJ2-2, with D perhaps TRBD2 (6 bases). CDR1 SGHRS and CDR2 YFSETQ come from the germline V gene. V lost 0 bases to trimming and J lost 1 base, with 10 bases between them. The length of the CDR3 is 16 residues.